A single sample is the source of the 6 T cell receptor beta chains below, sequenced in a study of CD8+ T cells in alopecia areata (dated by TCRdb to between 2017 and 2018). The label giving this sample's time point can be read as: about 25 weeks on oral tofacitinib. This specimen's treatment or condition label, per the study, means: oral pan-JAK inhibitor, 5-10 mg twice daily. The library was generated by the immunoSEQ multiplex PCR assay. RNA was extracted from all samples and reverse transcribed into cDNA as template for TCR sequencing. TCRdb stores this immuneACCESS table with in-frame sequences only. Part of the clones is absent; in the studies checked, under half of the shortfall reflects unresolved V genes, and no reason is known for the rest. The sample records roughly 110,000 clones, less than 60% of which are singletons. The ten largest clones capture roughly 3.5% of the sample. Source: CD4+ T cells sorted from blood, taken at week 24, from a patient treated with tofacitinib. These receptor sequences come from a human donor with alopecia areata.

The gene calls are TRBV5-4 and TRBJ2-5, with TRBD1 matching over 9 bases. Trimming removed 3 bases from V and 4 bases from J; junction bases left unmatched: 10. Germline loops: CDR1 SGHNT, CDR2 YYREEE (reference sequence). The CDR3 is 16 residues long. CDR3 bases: TGTGCCAGCAGCTCGGCGAGTGGGACAGGGAGAGAGACCCAGTACTTC. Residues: CASSSASGTGRETQYF.

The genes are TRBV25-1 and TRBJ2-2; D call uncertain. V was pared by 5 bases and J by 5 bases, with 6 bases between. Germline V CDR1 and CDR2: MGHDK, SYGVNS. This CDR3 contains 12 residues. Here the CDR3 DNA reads TGTGCCAGCAGTTTAGCAACCGGGGAGCTGTTTTTT. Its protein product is CASSLATGELFF. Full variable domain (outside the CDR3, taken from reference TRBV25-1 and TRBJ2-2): EADIYQTPRYLVIGTGKKITLECSQTMGHDKMYWYQQDPGMELHLIHYSYGVNSTEKGDLSSESTVSRIRTEHFPLTLESARPSHTSQYLCASSLATGELFFGEGSRLTVL.

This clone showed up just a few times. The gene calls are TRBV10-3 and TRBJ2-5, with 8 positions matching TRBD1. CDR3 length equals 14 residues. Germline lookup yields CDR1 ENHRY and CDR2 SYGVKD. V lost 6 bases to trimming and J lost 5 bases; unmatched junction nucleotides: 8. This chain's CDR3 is CAIREDRGEETQYF. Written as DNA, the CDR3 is TGTGCCATCAGGGAAGACAGGGGTGAGGAGACCCAGTACTTC.

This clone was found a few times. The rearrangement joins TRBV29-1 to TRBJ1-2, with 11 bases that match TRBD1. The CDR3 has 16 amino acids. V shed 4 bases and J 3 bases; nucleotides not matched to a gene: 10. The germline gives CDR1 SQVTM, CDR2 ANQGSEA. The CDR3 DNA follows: TGCAGCGTTGCCGGGACAGGGGGGCGGGACGACTATGGCTACACCTTC. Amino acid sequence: CSVAGTGGRDDYGYTF.

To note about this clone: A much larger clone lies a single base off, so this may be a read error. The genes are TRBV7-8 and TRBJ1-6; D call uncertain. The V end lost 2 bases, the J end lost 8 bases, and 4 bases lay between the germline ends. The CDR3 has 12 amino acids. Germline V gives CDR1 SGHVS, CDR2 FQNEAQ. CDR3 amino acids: CASSLTDSPLHF. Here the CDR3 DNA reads TGTGCCAGCAGCTTAACGGATTCACCCCTCCACTTT.

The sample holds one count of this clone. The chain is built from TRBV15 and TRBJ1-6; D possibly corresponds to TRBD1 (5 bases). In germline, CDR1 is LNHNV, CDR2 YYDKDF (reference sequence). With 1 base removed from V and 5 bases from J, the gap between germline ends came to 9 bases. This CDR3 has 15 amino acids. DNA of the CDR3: TGTGCCACCAGCAGAGGGGGCGGGAATAATTCACCCCTCCACTTT. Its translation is CATSRGGGNNSPLHF.